The count of the clone carrying this TCR beta chain is one. Its antigen remains unidentified. This record belongs to a study of T cell responses to AZD1222 COVID-19 vaccine. Libraries were prepared by immunoSEQ multiplex PCR; TCRdb keeps only in-frame clonotypes and omits some of them. The sample has roughly 120,000 clones, approximately 94% seen once; the top ten hold more than 4.5%. This CDR3 has 15 amino acids. V gave up 4 bases and J gave up 3 bases; unmatched junction bases: 8. Germline V lookup: CDR1 SGHVS, CDR2 FQNEAQ. Study results and caveats: Increases in Spike-specific TCR breadth and depth were seen after two AZD1222 doses. Seropositivity was recorded at baseline in only a handful of AZD1222 recipients. Most donors were white British and more were female, and clonal diversity was possibly underestimated.

The sequence derives from an adult who received the AZD1222 COVID-19 vaccine. This chain links TRBV7-8 with TRBJ1-1; 7 bases line up with TRBD1. The sample consisted of peripheral blood, taken 28 days after the second AZD1222 dose. DNA of the CDR3: TGTGCCAGCAGCTCTTACACAGGGGCGGACACTGAAGCTTTCTTT. Protein product: CASSSYTGADTEAFF.